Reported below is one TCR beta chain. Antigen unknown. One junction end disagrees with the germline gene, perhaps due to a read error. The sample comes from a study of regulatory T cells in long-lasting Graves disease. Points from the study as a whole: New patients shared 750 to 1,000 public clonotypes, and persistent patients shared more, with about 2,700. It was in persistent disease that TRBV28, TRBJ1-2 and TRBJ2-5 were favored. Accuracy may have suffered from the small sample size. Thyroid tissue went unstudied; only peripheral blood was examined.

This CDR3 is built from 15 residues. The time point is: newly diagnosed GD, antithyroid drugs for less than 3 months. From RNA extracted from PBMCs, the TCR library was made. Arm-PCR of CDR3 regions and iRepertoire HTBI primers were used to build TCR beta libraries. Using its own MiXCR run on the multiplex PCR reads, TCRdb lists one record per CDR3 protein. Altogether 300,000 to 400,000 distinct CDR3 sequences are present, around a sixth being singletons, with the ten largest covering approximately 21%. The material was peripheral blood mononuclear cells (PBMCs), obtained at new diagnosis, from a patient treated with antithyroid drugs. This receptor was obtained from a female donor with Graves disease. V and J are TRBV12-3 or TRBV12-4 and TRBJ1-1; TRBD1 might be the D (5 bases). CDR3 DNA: TGTGCCAGCAACCCTCAGGGACTCGGGAACACTGTAGCTTTCTTT. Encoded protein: CASNPQGLGNTVAFF.